Following are 22 T cell receptor beta chains from one sample sequenced in a study of cytomegalovirus exposure and HLA in healthy donors. The PCR ran on 60 Vbeta and 13 Jbeta primers. The data were produced by immunoSEQ multiplex PCR, yet TCRdb's version contains in-frame clones alone and is incomplete. The profile covers under 200,000 clones, with roughly four fifths appearing a single time and 3% to 3.5% taken by the ten largest. The sequencing sample was made of PBMCs. The receptors derive from a woman between 40 and 50 years old in good health and CMV-seronegative.

This sequence joins TRBV11-1 and TRBJ2-7, with D possibly being TRBD1 (5 bases). Germline V lookup: CDR1 SGHAT, CDR2 FQDESV (reference sequence). The CDR3 has 14 residues. Trimming left V 2 bases short and J 5 bases short, with 13 bases between. CDR3 region: CASSLNARVHEQYF. In DNA form, the CDR3 reads TGTGCCAGCAGCTTAAATGCCAGGGTCCACGAGCAGTACTTC.

This clone was detected once. The chain has TRBV11-2 and TRBJ2-7, with 8 bases that match TRBD2. Germline values: CDR1 SGHAT, CDR2 FQNNGV. The CDR3 has 15 residues. Trimming took 5 bases from V and 0 from J; bases not matched to a gene: 6. The CDR3 region is CASSTERGPSYEQYF. The DNA of the CDR3 is TGTGCCAGCAGCACCGAGCGGGGGCCCTCCTACGAGCAGTACTTC.

The chain recombines TRBV6-4 with TRBJ2-7; maybe TRBD2 (6 bases). Germline V lookup: CDR1 MRHNA, CDR2 SNTAGT. With 0 bases removed from V and 4 bases from J, the gap between germline ends came to 7 bases. CDR3 length: 13 amino acids. The chain's CDR3 is CASSDSGSYEQYF. Written as DNA, the CDR3 is TGTGCCAGCAGTGACTCCGGGAGTTACGAGCAGTACTTC.

This clone appeared a single time. The V call is TRBV5-1, the J call TRBJ2-3; 8 bases fit TRBD2. The CDR3 contains 15 residues. V was pared by 2 bases and J by 0 bases, with 2 bases of the junction left unmatched. CDR1 is SGHRS and CDR2 is YFSETQ in the germline V gene. CDR3: CASSFTGGSTDTQYF. The DNA for the CDR3 is TGCGCCAGCAGCTTTACGGGGGGGAGCACAGATACGCAGTATTTT.

This clone was detected a few times. The chain combines TRBV4-1 with TRBJ1-4; 7 nucleotides line up with TRBD1. The V gene's germline CDR1 is MGHRA and CDR2 YSYEKL. The CDR3 consists of 17 residues. V was clipped by 2 bases and J by 3 bases; unmatched bases: 9. The DNA of the CDR3 is TGCGCCAGCAGCCAACCCAGGGGGGTTTCTCCTAATGAAAAACTGTTTTTT. Protein: CASSQPRGVSPNEKLFF.

This clone was recorded a few times. The rearrangement uses TRBV7-9 and TRBJ1-4; no clear D. Germline assignment: CDR1 SEHNR and CDR2 FQNEAQ (reference sequence). Trimming removed 5 bases from V and 3 bases from J, with 16 bases in between. The CDR3 is 16 amino acids. Here the CDR3 reads CASSPPRGEANEKLFF. The CDR3 DNA is TGTGCCAGCAGCCCGCCCCGGGGTGAGGCTAATGAAAAACTGTTTTTT.

This clone was counted a few times. The chain joins TRBV4-1 to TRBJ2-1, with 9 bases lining up with TRBD2. Looked up from germline, CDR1 is MGHRA and CDR2 is YSYEKL. Trimming took 3 bases from V and 5 from J; bases not matched to a gene: 8. CDR3 length equals 16 residues. CDR3 DNA sequence: TGCGCCAGCAGCCAGTTAGCGGGGGCCCTCGACAATGAGCAGTTCTTC. This gives the protein CASSQLAGALDNEQFF.

The rearrangement links TRBV29-1 to TRBJ1-1; TRBD1 might be the D (5 bases). Germline V gene sequence: CDR1 SQVTM, CDR2 ANQGSEA. V was trimmed by 7 bases and J by 4 bases, leaving 13 bases between them. The CDR3 spans 12 residues. The CDR3 reads CSGRGYGTEAFF. The CDR3 DNA sequence: TGCAGCGGAAGGGGTTACGGCACTGAAGCTTTCTTT.

The chain joins TRBV5-4 to TRBJ2-3, with D unresolved. V was clipped by 3 bases and J by 2 bases, with 7 bases between them. This CDR3 has 13 amino acids. The germline V gene encodes CDR1 SGHNT and CDR2 YYREEE (reference sequence). DNA of the CDR3: TGTGCCAGCAGCTCACACTACACAGATACGCAGTATTTT. Amino acid sequence: CASSSHYTDTQYF.

V and J are TRBV5-1 and TRBJ1-2; tentatively, D is TRBD1 (5 bases). Germline CDR1 SGHRS, CDR2 YFSETQ. The V end was cut by 3 bases, the J end by 6 bases, with 15 bases between. CDR3 length equals 14 residues. The CDR3 reads CASSSQGSGNGYTF. Written as DNA, the CDR3 is TGCGCCAGCAGCTCTCAGGGTTCGGGCAATGGCTACACCTTC.

The chain is built from TRBV7-5 and TRBJ2-3; TRBD2 was called by the table and not checked on the DNA. TRBV7-5 is termed a pseudogene. This CDR3 region has 18 residues. CDR3 nucleotides: TGTGTCAGAAGCTTAGCGACTAGCGGGGGGGATAGCACAGATACGCAGTATTTT. This sequence encodes CVRSLATSGGDSTDTQYF.

The gene calls are TRBV5-6 and TRBJ1-3; D may be TRBD1 (6 bases). The ends were cut back, 1 base at V and 7 bases at J, with 15 bases in the middle. Germline V gives CDR1 SGHDT, CDR2 YYEEEE. This CDR3 contains 15 residues. The DNA for the CDR3 is TGTGCCAGCAGCTTGTGGGGGCCCCTCTTTAACACCATATATTTT. Encoded protein: CASSLWGPLFNTIYF. The variable domain in full, with the rest retrieved from reference TRBV5-6 and TRBJ1-3, is DAGVTQSPTHLIKTRGQQVTLRCSPKSGHDTVSWYQQALGQGPQFIFQYYEEEERQRGNFPDRFSGHQFPNYSSELNVNALLLGDSALYLCASSLWGPLFNTIYFGEGSWLTVV.

The chain couples TRBV11-2 to TRBJ2-7; TRBD1 aligns across 8 bases. Losses at the gene ends were 5 bases for V and 5 bases for J; bases not matched to a gene: 8. The germline gives CDR1 SGHAT, CDR2 FQNNGV. The CDR3 consists of 14 residues. DNA of the CDR3: TGTGCCAGCAGCGTGGGGACAGGAAGGGACGAGCAGTACTTC. Protein product: CASSVGTGRDEQYF.

The V gene is TRBV19, the J gene TRBJ1-1, with D maybe TRBD1 (6 bases). V lost 2 bases and J 3 bases, leaving 16 bases between the germline ends. Germline V gene sequence: CDR1 LNHDA, CDR2 SQIVND (reference sequence). The CDR3 spans 16 residues. CDR3 DNA sequence: TGTGCCAGTAGTATACTTTCGCGGGGGGCGGACACTGAAGCTTTCTTT. Translating it yields CASSILSRGADTEAFF. Full variable domain (remainder filled in from reference TRBV19 and TRBJ1-1): DGGITQSPKYLFRKEGQNVTLSCEQNLNHDAMYWYRQDPGQGLRLIYYSQIVNDFQKGDIAEGYSVSREKKESFPLTVTSAQKNPTAFYLCASSILSRGADTEAFFGQGTRLTVV.

This chain uses TRBV4-2 with TRBJ2-7; 9 bases line up with TRBD2. Germline CDR1 reads LGHNA; CDR2 reads YNFKEQ. This CDR3 is built from 19 residues. Trimming cost V 1 base and J 4 bases; bases outside gene matches: 17. The CDR3 reads CASSQAVFARGGLRYEQYF. CDR3 bases: TGTGCCAGCAGCCAAGCGGTGTTTGCGCGGGGGGGCTTAAGGTACGAGCAGTACTTC.

This clone occurred once. The rearrangement joins TRBV11-2 to TRBJ2-2; 10 bases line up with TRBD2. Germline V gene data show CDR1 as SGHAT and CDR2 as FQNNGV. The CDR3 totals 18 residues. V dropped 1 base and J dropped 3; count of bases not matched to a gene: 8. The CDR3 sequence is CASSLGAGLADHTGELFF. CDR3 coding DNA: TGTGCCAGCAGCTTAGGGGCTGGACTAGCGGATCACACCGGGGAGCTGTTTTTT.

J is TRBJ1-5 and V is TRBV6-5, with D hard to call. Trimming removed 6 bases at V and 1 base at J, with 10 bases between. Germline V gives CDR1 MNHEY, CDR2 SVGAGI. This CDR3 region has 14 residues. CDR3 nucleotide sequence: TGTGCCAGCAGCCTTGGAGGGAGCAATCAGCCCCAGCATTTT. It translates to CASSLGGSNQPQHF.

The chain employs TRBV7-7 and TRBJ1-5, with D unclear. Germline lookup yields CDR1 SSHAT and CDR2 FNYEAQ (reference sequence). V was cut by 2 bases and J by 0 bases, with 11 bases left in between. The CDR3 totals 16 residues. The CDR3 sequence is CASSLSWQDSNQPQHF. CDR3 bases: TGTGCCAGCAGCTTAAGCTGGCAGGATAGCAATCAGCCCCAGCATTTT.

The CDR3 DNA reads as TGTGCCAGCAGCTTAGCGGGGGGGCCACCAGATACGCAGTATTTT. It yields the protein CASSLAGGPPDTQYF. The rearrangement joins TRBV7-2 to TRBJ2-3, with D perhaps matching TRBD2 (7 bases). CDR1 is SGHTA and CDR2 is FQGNSA in the germline V gene. The V end was cut by 0 bases, the J end by 4 bases, with 11 bases between. The CDR3 loop spans 15 amino acids.

The chain recombines TRBV28 with TRBJ1-5, with D maybe TRBD1 (5 bases). V was pared by 3 bases and J by 3 bases, with 12 bases between. Germline CDR1 reads MDHEN; CDR2 reads SYDVKM. The CDR3 is 15 amino acids. The CDR3 DNA sequence: TGTGCCAGCAGTTTGCCAGGGTCGAACAATCAGCCCCAGCATTTT. Residues: CASSLPGSNNQPQHF.

V gene TRBV5-1 combines with J gene TRBJ1-5; unclear D gene. This CDR3 has 14 amino acids. The V end lost 0 bases, the J end lost 5 bases, and 9 bases lay between the germline ends. Per germline, CDR1 SGHRS and CDR2 YFSETQ. This CDR3 reads CASSLDGSDQPQHF. As DNA, the CDR3 is TGCGCCAGCAGCTTGGACGGGTCAGATCAGCCCCAGCATTTT.

About this clone: Additional DNA sequences in this sample encode the identical CDR3. CDR3 coding DNA: TGCAGCGTTGGGACAGGGGCAGATACGCAGTATTTT. This sequence encodes CSVGTGADTQYF. This rearrangement joins TRBV29-1 to TRBJ2-3; 9 bases are a match to TRBD1. Germline loops: CDR1 SQVTM, CDR2 ANQGSEA. The ends lost 4 bases at V and 4 bases at J; junction bases unmatched: 0. The CDR3 spans 12 residues.